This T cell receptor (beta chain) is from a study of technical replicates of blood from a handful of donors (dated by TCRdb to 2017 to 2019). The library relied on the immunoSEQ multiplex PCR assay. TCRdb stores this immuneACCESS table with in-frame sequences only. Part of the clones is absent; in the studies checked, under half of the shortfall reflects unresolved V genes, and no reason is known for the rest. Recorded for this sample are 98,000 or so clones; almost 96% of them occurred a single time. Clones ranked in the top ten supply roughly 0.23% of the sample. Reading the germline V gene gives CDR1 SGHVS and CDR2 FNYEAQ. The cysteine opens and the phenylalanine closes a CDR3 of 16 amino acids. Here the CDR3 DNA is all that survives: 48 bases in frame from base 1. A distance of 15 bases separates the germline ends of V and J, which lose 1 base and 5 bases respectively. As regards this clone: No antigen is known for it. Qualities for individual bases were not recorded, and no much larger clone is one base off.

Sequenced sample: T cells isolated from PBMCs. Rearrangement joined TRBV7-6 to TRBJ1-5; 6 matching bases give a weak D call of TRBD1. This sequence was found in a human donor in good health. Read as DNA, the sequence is TGTGCCAGCAGCTTAGACCTAGGGGACATCCATCAGCCCCAGCATTTT. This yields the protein CASSLDLGDIHQPQHF.